These T cell receptor beta chains were read from a single sample in a study of shared clonotypes between healthy human individuals. This table comes from immunoSEQ multiplex PCR, and its TCRdb copy is limited to in-frame clones, with some not included. The sample has approximately 320,000 clones; roughly 84% are singletons. Input material: memory CD8+ T cells sorted from blood. The receptors derive from a man aged 18 to 30 in good health. CDR3s leave out the opening cysteine and the closing phenylalanine or tryptophan.

V: TRBV4-1
J: TRBJ2-3
CDR3: ASSPWGATQY

V: TRBV14
J: TRBJ2-5
CDR3: ARGTRKQETQY

V: TRBV7-9
J: TRBJ1-4
CDR3: ASSDLDRYQNEKLF

V: TRBV10-1
J: TRBJ2-1
CDR3: ASSEREAGYEQF

V: TRBV14
J: TRBJ2-7
CDR3: ASSQEGEVPWEQY

V: TRBV29-1
J: TRBJ1-2
CDR3: SLDGDSYGYT

V: TRBV27
J: TRBJ2-7
CDR3: ASSALGQVYEQY

V: TRBV28
J: TRBJ2-5
CDR3: ASRTRSGGAPETQY

V: TRBV27
J: TRBJ2-1
CDR3: ASSWFASESNEQF

V: TRBV2
J: TRBJ2-5
CDR3: ASSEGSLRETQY

V: TRBV7-2
J: TRBJ2-3
CDR3: ASSLETGAPDTQY

V: TRBV7-9
J: TRBJ2-3
CDR3: ASSLAWASPDTQY

V: TRBV4-1
J: TRBJ2-7
CDR3: ASSPREGSYEQY

V: TRBV13
J: TRBJ2-5
CDR3: ASSHRLEGDQETQY

V: TRBV9
J: TRBJ2-2
CDR3: ASSPFPRGGLGGELF

V: TRBV7-9
J: TRBJ2-3
CDR3: ASSLMRVGRTDTQY

V: TRBV6-1
J: TRBJ1-2
CDR3: ASSETRVS

V: TRBV10-2
J: TRBJ2-1
CDR3: ASRGGLAGSVYNEQF

V: TRBV10-3
J: TRBJ2-5
CDR3: AISLEGGETQY

V: TRBV28
J: TRBJ1-5
CDR3: ASRSGGGAQPQH

V: TRBV10-2
J: TRBJ2-1
CDR3: ASSESTGRGSYNEQF

V: TRBV10-3
J: TRBJ1-2
CDR3: AILDTWGGYT

V: TRBV11-3
J: TRBJ2-2
CDR3: ASSFMGNTGELF

V: TRBV4-1
J: TRBJ1-6
CDR3: ASSQEWGVVMSPLH

V: TRBV4-1
J: TRBJ1-5
CDR3: ASSQGRGGFQPQH

V: TRBV4-1
J: TRBJ2-7
CDR3: ASSRGRGYEQY

V: TRBV2
J: TRBJ2-1
CDR3: ATLWQESYNEQF

V: TRBV27
J: TRBJ1-5
CDR3: ASSPGQGGNQPQH

V: TRBV11-2
J: TRBJ1-2
CDR3: ASSRPGTGDGYT

V: TRBV27
J: TRBJ2-1
CDR3: ASSFLGQGKNEQF

V: TRBV28
J: TRBJ2-1
CDR3: ASSSTSGGRLNEQF

V: TRBV25-1
J: TRBJ2-1
CDR3: ASSLSGAYNEQF

V: TRBV28
J: TRBJ1-3
CDR3: ASSSDSGNTIY

V: TRBV5-1
J: TRBJ2-4
CDR3: ASSLGRDWDIQY

V: TRBV7-5
J: TRBJ2-1
CDR3: ARSLERERNEQF

V: TRBV27
J: TRBJ1-1
CDR3: ASSLNDATEAF

V: TRBV28
J: TRBJ2-7
CDR3: ASSLLAGSYEQY

V: TRBV15
J: TRBJ1-5
CDR3: ATSRDRGNQPQH

V: TRBV7-8
J: TRBJ1-2
CDR3: ASSLISSGGYT

V: TRBV2
J: TRBJ2-7
CDR3: ASEDALYEQY

V: TRBV19
J: TRBJ2-7
CDR3: ASSIGQGEQY

V: TRBV9
J: TRBJ2-7
CDR3: ASSLGTNQYEQY

V: TRBV4-3
J: TRBJ2-1
CDR3: ASSHGLAGGLVEQF

V: TRBV13
J: TRBJ2-2
CDR3: ATEQERTGELF

V: TRBV7-9
J: TRBJ2-3
CDR3: ASTDTGTSLEDTQY

V: TRBV13
J: TRBJ2-3
CDR3: ASSLERGTRTDTQY